One and the same sample provided the 13 T cell receptor beta chains below, sequenced in a study of blood T cell repertoires in COVID-19. Here immunoSEQ multiplex PCR was the method, and the copy in TCRdb shows in-frame clones only, minus some. The sample holds approximately 26,000 clones, approximately 77% seen once. The sequencing input was peripheral blood. These receptors were taken from an elderly man with active or convalescent COVID-19.

V usage is TRBV9 and J usage is TRBJ1-2; no reliable D call. CDR1 SGDLS and CDR2 YYNGEE come from the germline V gene. V was clipped by 0 bases and J by 0 bases, with 6 bases between them. The CDR3 extends over 14 amino acids. CDR3 protein: CASSVGEANYGYTF. For the CDR3, the DNA is TGTGCCAGCAGCGTAGGGGAGGCTAACTATGGCTACACCTTC.

The rearrangement uses TRBV15 and TRBJ2-7, with 7 nucleotides matching TRBD2. With 1 base clipped from V and 2 bases from J, the junction kept 2 bases outside the gene matches. CDR1 LNHNV and CDR2 YYDKDF come from the germline V gene (reference sequence). CDR3 size: 14 residues. The CDR3 region has the DNA TGTGCCACCAGCAGAGCCCGGGGGGCCTACGAGCAGTACTTC. It specifies CATSRARGAYEQYF.

The chain combines TRBV9 with TRBJ2-2, with D perhaps matching TRBD2 (5 bases). Germline values: CDR1 SGDLS, CDR2 YYNGEE. The CDR3 spans 16 residues. V dropped 4 bases and J dropped 1 base, with 14 bases sitting between them. CDR3 sequence: CASSPRVAKNTGELFF. CDR3 coding DNA: TGTGCCAGCAGCCCACGGGTAGCGAAGAACACCGGGGAGCTGTTTTTT.

This sequence joins TRBV6-5 and TRBJ2-1; TRBD2 matches 15 bases. The CDR3 is made up of 15 amino acids. Germline V gives CDR1 MNHEY, CDR2 SVGAGI. The ends lost 7 bases at V and 7 bases at J; junction bases unmatched: 5. The CDR3 sequence is CASTPGLAGGNEQFF. CDR3 nucleotide sequence: TGTGCCAGCACCCCGGGACTAGCGGGAGGTAATGAGCAGTTCTTC.

V gene TRBV4-1 combines with J gene TRBJ1-6, with 7 positions matching TRBD1. CDR1 is MGHRA, CDR2 YSYEKL, per germline. The CDR3 contains 15 residues. V lost 0 bases to trimming and J lost 7 bases; unmatched junction nucleotides: 3. The CDR3 DNA is TGCGCCAGCAGCCAAGAGCGGACAGGAAATTCACCCCTCCACTTT. This sequence encodes CASSQERTGNSPLHF.

The V and J genes are TRBV29-1 and TRBJ2-4; TRBD1 agrees at 10 bases. The CDR3 spans 12 residues. Germline values: CDR1 SQVTM, CDR2 ANQGSEA. Trimming at V came to 4 bases and at J to 11 bases, leaving 5 bases not matched to a gene. DNA of the CDR3: TGCAGCGTTGTAGGGACAGGGGCATTTCAGTACTTC. Its protein is CSVVGTGAFQYF.

The gene calls are TRBV4-1 and TRBJ1-2, with TRBD1 matching over 8 bases. The germline V gene has CDR1 MGHRA and CDR2 YSYEKL. The CDR3 contains 17 residues. The trim removed 1 base at V and 4 bases at J, leaving 11 bases unmatched. Here the CDR3 DNA reads TGCGCCAGCAGCCAAGCCGGGACAGGTGGAAGAGGCTATGGCTACACCTTC. Residues: CASSQAGTGGRGYGYTF.

The V gene is TRBV18, the J gene TRBJ1-2; maybe TRBD1 (6 bases). CDR3 size: 14 residues. CDR1 and CDR2 (germline): KGHSH, LQKENI. V shed 2 bases and J shed 1 base, with 8 bases lying between them. The CDR3 region is CASSPKGDNYGYTF. The CDR3 coding sequence is TGTGCCAGCTCACCAAAGGGGGATAACTATGGCTACACCTTC.

The genes are TRBV29-1 and TRBJ1-3; TRBD1 aligns across 7 bases. The CDR3 runs to 12 residues. V shed 8 bases and J 2 bases; nucleotides not matched to a gene: 3. Germline CDR1 and CDR2: SQVTM and ANQGSEA. CDR3 region: CSTRGAGNTIYF. CDR3 DNA sequence: TGCAGCACCAGGGGGGCTGGAAACACCATATATTTT.

The chain combines TRBV4-1 with TRBJ2-7, with a tentative D call TRBD1 (6 bases). This CDR3 spans 16 amino acids. V lost 1 base to trimming and J lost 1 base, with 14 bases between them. Germline-derived CDR1 and CDR2 are MGHRA and YSYEKL. Here the CDR3 DNA reads TGCGCCAGCAGCCAAGTTCTCGGACAGCAATCCTACGAGCAGTACTTC. Its protein product is CASSQVLGQQSYEQYF.

The chain couples TRBV19 to TRBJ2-1; TRBD2 agrees at 14 bases. Germline V gene data show CDR1 as LNHDA and CDR2 as SQIVND (reference sequence). The junction had 5 bases not matched to a gene; V was cut back by 4 bases and J by 3 bases. The CDR3 is made up of 17 amino acids. The CDR3 sequence is CASSTTSGGANYNEQFF. CDR3 coding DNA: TGTGCCAGTAGTACGACTAGCGGGGGGGCCAACTACAATGAGCAGTTCTTC.

The gene calls are TRBV4-1 and TRBJ1-2; tentative D call: TRBD1 (6 bases). Trimming shortened V by 1 base and J by 4 bases, and 10 bases separated the two germline ends. This CDR3 comprises 14 residues. Germline CDR1 is MGHRA and CDR2 is YSYEKL. Here the CDR3 reads CASSQVAGAYGYTF. DNA of the CDR3: TGCGCCAGCAGCCAAGTAGCAGGGGCCTATGGCTACACCTTC.

The genes are TRBV7-8 and TRBJ1-1, with 9 bases matching TRBD1. The germline V gene encodes CDR1 SGHVS and CDR2 FQNEAQ. The length of the CDR3 is 19 residues. V gave up 4 bases and J gave up 3 bases; unmatched junction bases: 18. Here the CDR3 reads CASSSRGTLKQGADTEAFF. DNA of the CDR3: TGTGCCAGCAGCTCAAGGGGGACCCTAAAACAGGGGGCGGACACTGAAGCTTTCTTT.